This is a list of T cell receptor beta chains from one sample in a study of cytomegalovirus exposure and HLA in healthy donors. Some clones are missing from TCRdb's copy, which holds only in-frame ones; the method was immunoSEQ multiplex PCR. Found here are about 140,000 clones, more than 70% of them singletons; the top ten hold 11%. The source material was PBMCs. The receptors come from a man in his late teens or twenties in good health and CMV-seropositive. Each CDR3 is given with its conserved first and last residue. Fields, in order: clone size, J gene, D gene, V gene, CDR3 protein, CDR3 DNA. D genes are given only for firm matches. Clone size appears in some rows only: once, few, many, or a class for an expanded clone.

size: .
J: TRBJ1-1
D: TRBD1
V: TRBV2
CDR3: CASRGQGNTEAFF
DNA: TGTGCCAGCAGAGGACAGGGGAACACTGAAGCTTTCTTT

size: .
J: TRBJ2-7
D: .
V: TRBV4-2
CDR3: CASSQDDSLKEQYF
DNA: TGTGCCAGCAGCCAAGACGACAGTCTGAAGGAGCAGTACTTC

size: .
J: TRBJ2-7
D: TRBD2
V: TRBV28
CDR3: CASSPQGLVSNEQYF
DNA: TGTGCCAGCAGTCCCCAAGGACTAGTCTCCAACGAGCAGTACTTC

size: .
J: TRBJ2-3
D: TRBD1
V: TRBV19
CDR3: CASSKTGLASTDTQYF
DNA: TGTGCCAGTAGTAAGACAGGGTTAGCCTCCACAGATACGCAGTATTTT

size: .
J: TRBJ1-1
D: TRBD1
V: TRBV2
CDR3: CASSPTGALNTEAFF
DNA: TGTGCCAGCAGTCCAACAGGGGCGCTGAACACTGAAGCTTTCTTT

size: .
J: TRBJ2-7
D: .
V: TRBV2
CDR3: CASRGNSGDYEQYF
DNA: TGTGCCAGCAGGGGTAATAGCGGAGACTACGAGCAGTACTTC

size: few
J: TRBJ2-7
D: TRBD1
V: TRBV5-4
CDR3: CASSWAGQASYEQYF
DNA: TGTGCCAGCAGCTGGGCCGGACAGGCCTCCTACGAGCAGTACTTC

size: .
J: TRBJ1-1
D: .
V: TRBV7-8
CDR3: CASSTWGGQNTEAFF
DNA: TGTGCCAGCAGCACCTGGGGGGGGCAGAACACTGAAGCTTTCTTT

size: .
J: TRBJ2-2
D: .
V: TRBV21-1
CDR3: CASSKCRREEHTGELFF
DNA: TGTGCCAGCAGCAAATGTAGGAGGGAGGAACACACCGGGGAGCTGTTTTTT

size: few
J: TRBJ2-1
D: .
V: TRBV10-1
CDR3: CASKEGAHDTPLHEQFF
DNA: TGCGCCAGCAAGGAGGGGGCACATGATACCCCCCTCCATGAGCAGTTCTTC

size: .
J: TRBJ1-5
D: .
V: TRBV19
CDR3: CATQGSDQPQHF
DNA: TGTGCCACACAGGGTTCGGATCAGCCCCAGCATTTT

size: once
J: TRBJ2-3
D: TRBD2
V: TRBV14
CDR3: CATSLGLAGPTDTQYF
DNA: TGTGCCACGTCCCTGGGACTAGCGGGACCCACAGATACGCAGTATTTT

size: .
J: TRBJ1-2
D: .
V: TRBV6-1
CDR3: CASTGVSNYGYTF
DNA: TGTGCCAGCACAGGGGTCTCTAACTATGGCTACACCTTC

size: .
J: TRBJ1-2
D: .
V: TRBV11-2
CDR3: CASRPVGRPANYGYPF
DNA: TGTGCCAGCAGACCTGTCGGGAGGCCAGCTAACTATGGCTACCCCTTC

size: few
J: TRBJ2-1
D: TRBD2
V: TRBV11-3
CDR3: CASSPGLARNNEQFF
DNA: TGTGCCAGCAGCCCGGGACTAGCGAGAAACAATGAGCAGTTCTTC

size: once
J: TRBJ1-5
D: .
V: TRBV5-6
CDR3: CASSAGRRSQPQHF
DNA: TGTGCCAGCAGCGCAGGTAGGAGGAGTCAGCCCCAGCATTTT

size: .
J: TRBJ2-1
D: TRBD2
V: TRBV13
CDR3: CASSPFSGGTEQFF
DNA: TGTGCCAGCAGCCCATTTTCGGGAGGAACTGAGCAGTTCTTC

size: .
J: TRBJ2-7
D: .
V: TRBV6-5
CDR3: CASSYDRRGTYEQYF
DNA: TGTGCCAGCAGTTACGATCGTCGCGGTACCTACGAGCAGTACTTC

size: few
J: TRBJ1-5
D: .
V: TRBV30
CDR3: CAWSAGHYNQPQHF
DNA: TGTGCCTGGAGTGCAGGACACTACAATCAGCCCCAGCATTTT

size: .
J: TRBJ2-1
D: .
V: TRBV9
CDR3: CASSVGTPIGNEQFF
DNA: TGTGCCAGCAGCGTCGGGACTCCGATCGGCAATGAGCAGTTCTTC

size: few
J: TRBJ2-7
D: .
V: TRBV28
CDR3: CASIGTPTFYEQYF
DNA: TGTGCCAGCATAGGGACTCCGACCTTCTACGAGCAGTACTTC

size: .
J: TRBJ1-5
D: .
V: TRBV30
CDR3: CAWSVRGFNQPQHF
DNA: TGTGCCTGGAGTGTGAGGGGGTTCAATCAGCCCCAGCATTTT

size: few
J: TRBJ1-3
D: TRBD1
V: TRBV18
CDR3: CASSPITGQGSGNTIYF
DNA: TGTGCCAGCTCACCTATTACGGGACAGGGCTCTGGAAACACCATATATTTT

size: .
J: TRBJ2-7
D: TRBD2
V: TRBV28
CDR3: CASSLGVSGSYEQYF
DNA: TGTGCCAGCAGTTTAGGTGTTAGCGGGAGCTACGAGCAGTACTTC

size: .
J: TRBJ1-1
D: .
V: TRBV30
CDR3: CAWRTPGENTEAFF
DNA: TGTGCCTGGAGGACGCCGGGAGAGAACACTGAAGCTTTCTTT

size: .
J: TRBJ1-5
D: .
V: TRBV30
CDR3: CAWSVGGESNQPQHF
DNA: TGTGCCTGGAGTGTTGGGGGGGAAAGCAATCAGCCCCAGCATTTT

size: .
J: TRBJ1-5
D: .
V: TRBV28
CDR3: CASTLDEFDQPQHF
DNA: TGTGCCAGCACCCTAGACGAGTTCGATCAGCCCCAGCATTTT

size: .
J: TRBJ1-3
D: .
V: TRBV28
CDR3: CASSFQAADSGNTIYF
DNA: TGTGCCAGCAGTTTCCAGGCCGCTGATTCTGGAAACACCATATATTTT

size: .
J: TRBJ2-7
D: .
V: TRBV14
CDR3: CASSKSFPPYEQYF
DNA: TGTGCCAGTTCTAAGAGTTTCCCCCCCTACGAGCAGTACTTC

size: .
J: TRBJ1-2
D: TRBD1
V: TRBV2
CDR3: CASRVGQGGYTF
DNA: TGTGCCAGCAGAGTAGGACAGGGGGGCTACACCTTC

size: few
J: TRBJ2-3
D: .
V: TRBV5-1
CDR3: CASSLGRWGVSPDTQYF
DNA: TGCGCCAGCAGCTTGGGGAGGTGGGGAGTTAGCCCAGATACGCAGTATTTT